One sample yielded the 23 T cell receptor beta chains listed below, sequenced in a study of blood T cell repertoires in COVID-19. Measured with immunoSEQ multiplex PCR; TCRdb has only the in-frame clones, and not every one. The table has hundreds of thousands of clones, about 70% seen once; the top ten hold about 3.5%. Sequenced input: peripheral blood. All receptors derive from a woman of 80 years or more with acute or convalescent COVID-19.

This sequence joins TRBV6-1 and TRBJ2-5, with 9 nucleotides matching TRBD1. V lost 2 bases and J lost 7; bases outside the gene matches: 8. Germline CDR1 reads MNHNS; CDR2 reads SASEGT. There are 15 residues in the CDR3. CDR3 sequence: CASSERDRVVWTQYF. The CDR3 DNA sequence: TGTGCCAGCAGTGAAAGGGACAGGGTCGTCTGGACCCAGTACTTC.

The chain joins TRBV29-1 to TRBJ2-6, with D perhaps matching TRBD1 (5 bases). Germline loops: CDR1 SQVTM, CDR2 ANQGSEA. Deletions cut 4 bases from V and 0 bases from J, with 13 bases between. CDR3 length: 16 residues. CDR3 coding DNA: TGCAGCGTTGTAGTGGTAGGGGTCTCTGGGGCCAACGTCCTGACTTTC. Its protein product is CSVVVVGVSGANVLTF. The whole variable domain, filled in from reference TRBV29-1 and TRBJ2-6, reads SAVISQKPSRDICQRGTSLTIQCQVDSQVTMMFWYRQQPGQSLTLIATANQGSEATYESGFVIDKFPISRPNLTFSTLTVSNMSPEDSSIYLCSVVVVGVSGANVLTFGAGSRLTVL.

The V and J genes are TRBV6-5 and TRBJ1-4; D perhaps matches TRBD1 (6 bases). The CDR3 has 13 residues. Germline CDR1 reads MNHEY; CDR2 reads SVGAGI. Trimming stripped 5 bases from V and 8 bases from J, with 12 bases between. The CDR3 DNA reads TGTGCCAGCAGTCGGATGACAGGCGAAAAACTGTTTTTT. This encodes CASSRMTGEKLFF.

This chain uses TRBV2 with TRBJ2-1; D perhaps matches TRBD2 (6 bases). The CDR3 runs to 15 residues. Trimming pared 6 bases from V and 0 bases from J, leaving 12 bases between. Germline lookup yields CDR1 SNHLY and CDR2 FYNNEI. CDR3 coding DNA: TGTGCCAGCAGACTAGCAAGCGGCTCCTACAATGAGCAGTTCTTC. This codes for CASRLASGSYNEQFF.

This sequence joins TRBV7-9 and TRBJ2-7, with 8 bases fitting TRBD2. V gave up 5 bases and J gave up 3 bases; unmatched junction bases: 9. Germline CDR1 reads SEHNR; CDR2 reads FQNEAQ (reference sequence). CDR3 size: 15 residues. CDR3: CASSASGSVGYEQYF. CDR3 DNA sequence: TGTGCCAGCAGCGCAAGCGGGAGTGTGGGCTACGAGCAGTACTTC.

This clone was recorded a few times. The V gene is TRBV12-3 or TRBV12-4, the J gene TRBJ1-1; D gene uncertain. The CDR3 contains 13 residues. Trimming pared 3 bases from V and 1 base from J, leaving 6 bases between. This CDR3 reads CASSLRRNTEAFF. CDR3 nucleotides: TGTGCCAGCAGTTTGAGGAGGAACACTGAAGCTTTCTTT.

This clone was seen once. This chain uses TRBV7-9 with TRBJ2-3; TRBD2 matches at 11 bases. Germline CDR1 SEHNR, CDR2 FQNEAQ (reference sequence). Germline trimming cut 3 bases from V and 2 bases from J; bases unmatched to any gene: 4. This CDR3 comprises 16 residues. Here the CDR3 reads CASSLRLAGLTDTQYF. CDR3 coding DNA: TGTGCCAGCAGCTTGCGACTAGCGGGACTCACAGATACGCAGTATTTT.

The chain uses TRBV2 and TRBJ2-1; 11 bases match TRBD2. CDR1 and CDR2 from the germline V gene are SNHLY and FYNNEI. CDR3 length: 17 amino acids. Trimming cost V 5 bases and J 7 bases; bases outside gene matches: 13. The CDR3 loop is CASSHEALAGGGNEQFF. The CDR3 DNA sequence: TGTGCCAGCAGTCACGAGGCCCTAGCGGGGGGCGGGAATGAGCAGTTCTTC.

The chain combines TRBV7-9 with TRBJ1-2; 8 bases match TRBD1. Germline loops: CDR1 SEHNR, CDR2 FQNEAQ (reference sequence). This CDR3 is built from 16 residues. V lost 1 base, J lost 7 bases, and 11 bases stayed unmatched. The CDR3 DNA is TGTGCCAGCAGCTTAGGCTCGGTCAGACAGGGGAGTGGCTACACCTTC. Its translation is CASSLGSVRQGSGYTF.

The J gene is TRBJ2-2, the V gene TRBV6-5, with D hard to call. In germline, CDR1 is MNHEY, CDR2 SVGAGI. This CDR3 spans 11 amino acids. Trimming cost V 11 bases and J 6 bases, with 10 bases left between them. In DNA, the CDR3 is TGTGCCGGGCCGGATCCCGGGGAGCTGTTTTTT. Its protein is CAGPDPGELFF.

This clone was recorded a few times. The gene calls are TRBV7-9 and TRBJ2-7; 12 bases fit TRBD2. V lost 4 bases to trimming and J lost 2 bases; unmatched junction nucleotides: 12. Germline V gene data show CDR1 as SEHNR and CDR2 as FQNEAQ (reference sequence). This CDR3 has 18 amino acids. The CDR3 nucleotides are TGTGCCAGCAGCTCCCAGCGGTCCGGACTAGCGGGGACCTACGAGCAGTACTTC. This translates into CASSSQRSGLAGTYEQYF.

V and J are TRBV19 and TRBJ2-3; 9 nucleotides match TRBD2. V trimming: 5 bases; J trimming: 9 bases; junction bases outside the gene matches: 15. CDR3 length equals 16 residues. The V gene's germline CDR1 is LNHDA and CDR2 SQIVND (reference sequence). The CDR3 protein is CASSLGSGGPPGTQYF. The CDR3 DNA sequence: TGTGCCAGTAGTTTAGGGAGCGGGGGGCCCCCGGGGACGCAGTATTTT. Filled out from reference TRBV19 and TRBJ2-3, the complete variable domain reads DGGITQSPKYLFRKEGQNVTLSCEQNLNHDAMYWYRQDPGQGLRLIYYSQIVNDFQKGDIAEGYSVSREKKESFPLTVTSAQKNPTAFYLCASSLGSGGPPGTQYFGPGTRLTVL.

The rearrangement links TRBV6-6 to TRBJ2-4; 7 nucleotides agree with TRBD1. The ends lost 2 bases at V and 6 bases at J; junction bases unmatched: 7. From germline, CDR1 is MNHNY and CDR2 SVGAGI (reference sequence). The CDR3 sequence is 15 residues long. The CDR3 coding sequence is TGTGCCAGCAGTTACGAGACAGGGTCTGCAAACATTCAGTACTTC. Its translation: CASSYETGSANIQYF.

The chain uses TRBV5-1 and TRBJ2-7; the match to TRBD1 covers 9 bases. V shed 5 bases, J shed 3 bases, and the junction held 12 bases outside the gene matches. There are 16 residues in the CDR3. Germline values: CDR1 SGHRS, CDR2 YFSETQ. The CDR3 is CASRGGGQGISYEQYF. CDR3 DNA: TGCGCCAGCAGGGGTGGGGGACAGGGCATAAGCTACGAGCAGTACTTC.

The J gene is TRBJ2-7, the V gene TRBV28; 7 nucleotides agree with TRBD1. The germline V gene encodes CDR1 MDHEN and CDR2 SYDVKM. The CDR3 runs to 13 residues. The J segment lost 5 bases and the V segment lost 7 bases, leaving 8 bases of the junction unmatched. The CDR3: CASKVTGPNEQYF. DNA of the CDR3: TGTGCCAGCAAGGTGACAGGGCCCAACGAGCAGTACTTC.

The rearrangement joins TRBV11-1 to TRBJ2-4; 7 bases match TRBD2. The V segment lost 8 bases and the J segment 0 bases; nucleotides outside the gene matches: 10. CDR1 and CDR2 from the germline V gene are SGHAT and FQDESV (reference sequence). This CDR3 is 16 amino acids long. The CDR3 nucleotides read TGTGCCAGCGCCCGTGACGGGAGGTTAGCCAAAAACATTCAGTACTTC. This sequence encodes CASARDGRLAKNIQYF.

This sequence joins TRBV21-1 and TRBJ1-5. TRBV21-1 is deemed a pseudogene. This CDR3 is 13 amino acids long. The CDR3 here is CASSKVENQPQHF. The CDR3, as DNA: TGTGCCAGCAGCAAAGTTGAGAATCAGCCCCAGCATTTT.

V usage is TRBV2 and J usage is TRBJ1-2; TRBD1 matches 11 bases. V trimming: 5 bases; J trimming: 4 bases; junction bases outside the gene matches: 12. Germline V lookup: CDR1 SNHLY, CDR2 FYNNEI. This CDR3 region has 17 residues. The CDR3 is CASSLRTGGTSRYGYTF. The CDR3 coding sequence is TGTGCCAGCAGTCTTCGGACAGGGGGCACGAGTCGCTATGGCTACACCTTC. Looking up the rest from reference TRBV2 and TRBJ1-2 gives the full variable domain: EPEVTQTPSHQVTQMGQEVILRCVPISNHLYFYWYRQILGQKVEFLVSFYNNEISEKSEIFDDQFSVERPDGSNFTLKIRSTKLEDSAMYFCASSLRTGGTSRYGYTFGSGTRLTVV.

The chain is built from TRBV7-9 and TRBJ1-2; D call uncertain. Germline assignment: CDR1 SEHNR and CDR2 FQNEAQ (reference sequence). This CDR3 region has 12 residues. Trimming took 1 base from V and 3 from J, leaving 3 bases between them. The chain's CDR3 is CASSLEHYGYTF. The DNA of the CDR3 is TGTGCCAGCAGCTTAGAGCACTATGGCTACACCTTC.

Only a few counts were recorded for this clone. The V call is TRBV4-2, the J call TRBJ2-7; no firm D call. There are 15 residues in the CDR3. The V gene lost 0 bases and the J gene lost 3 bases, with 12 bases spanning the gap. CDR1 is LGHNA, CDR2 YNFKEQ, per germline. CDR3 DNA: TGTGCCAGCAGCCAAGATGGGTCCAGGCTCTACGAGCAGTACTTC. Amino acids: CASSQDGSRLYEQYF.

The chain employs TRBV6-4 and TRBJ2-2, with 7 bases lining up with TRBD2. The V gene end was trimmed by 6 bases and the J gene end by 6 bases; junction bases not matched to a gene: 7. The CDR3 extends over 14 amino acids. Germline V lookup: CDR1 MRHNA, CDR2 SNTAGT. The DNA of the CDR3 is TGTGCCAGCAGGCGACTAGCCTGGGCCGGGGAGCTGTTTTTT. It translates to CASRRLAWAGELFF.

The chain recombines TRBV7-2 with TRBJ1-2; D is perhaps TRBD1 (6 bases). Trimming removed 8 bases from V and 13 bases from J, with 29 bases in between. Germline CDR1 is SGHTA and CDR2 is FQGNSA. This CDR3 has 15 amino acids. CDR3 sequence (DNA): TGTGCCAGCCTACCCACTATGGACAGATTGATGTCGTTCACCTTC. This sequence encodes CASLPTMDRLMSFTF.

The chain has TRBV7-9 and TRBJ1-3, with D tentatively TRBD1 (5 bases). V lost 5 bases to trimming and J lost 0 bases, with 11 bases between them. The germline V gene has CDR1 SEHNR and CDR2 FQNEAQ (reference sequence). This CDR3 is 15 amino acids long. CDR3 in DNA: TGTGCCAGCAGCGCCCCAGGGTTCTCTGGAAACACCATATATTTT. This encodes CASSAPGFSGNTIYF.